A single T cell receptor (beta chain) is shown here with its context. Deletions cut 2 bases from V and 7 bases from J, with 10 bases between. CDR3 length: 13 amino acids. Per the germline V gene, CDR1 is SGHTA and CDR2 is FQGNSA. This entry is derived from a study of blood T cell repertoires in COVID-19. Original handling: Reference gene primer amplification in the assay estimated nucleated cell counts. Clones were read by immunoSEQ multiplex PCR, and TCRdb kept only the in-frame ones, dropping some. The DNA gave D and trimming, while V, J and clone size come from that table. The sample yields 250,000 to 300,000 clones, 90% to 95% seen once.

The chain uses TRBV7-2 and TRBJ2-3; no firm D call. Sequenced material: PBMCs or T cells enriched from blood (not recorded which). This TCR came from a human donor in a cohort exposed to, infected with or recovered from COVID-19 (not recorded which). The donor label of this sample is uncertain. CDR3 residues: CASSLLARNTQYF. CDR3 sequence (DNA): TGTGCCAGCAGCTTACTCGCGAGGAATACGCAGTATTTT.